This is a list of T cell receptor beta chains from one sample in a study of blood T cell repertoires in COVID-19. Profiling relied on immunoSEQ multiplex PCR, and the TCRdb table lists in-frame clones only, not all of them. This table has 300,000 to 400,000 clones, around nine tenths appearing once. Material: PBMCs or T cells enriched from blood (not recorded which). These receptor sequences come from a man aged 55 to 70 who had recovered from COVID-19. Each CDR3 is given with its conserved first and last residue. D genes are given only for firm matches. Clone size, where shown, is once, few, many, or a class for clones that have expanded.

D: .
size: .
V: TRBV7-2
J: TRBJ2-5
CDR3: CASSPAGRGETQYF
DNA: TGTGCCAGCAGCCCAGCTGGGAGAGGAGAGACCCAGTACTTC

D: .
size: .
V: TRBV12-3/TRBV12-4
J: TRBJ2-2
CDR3: CASSTREAGELFF
DNA: TGTGCCAGCAGTACCAGGGAGGCCGGGGAGCTGTTTTTT

D: TRBD1
size: .
V: TRBV6-6
J: TRBJ2-6
CDR3: CASSRGTGGTGANVLTF
DNA: TGTGCCAGCAGTCGCGGGACAGGGGGGACTGGGGCCAACGTCCTGACTTTC

D: .
size: .
V: TRBV13
J: TRBJ1-3
CDR3: CASSLGPTVSGNTIYF
DNA: TGTGCCAGCAGCTTAGGCCCAACAGTCTCTGGAAACACCATATATTTT

D: .
size: .
V: TRBV27
J: TRBJ1-5
CDR3: CANAGNDQPQHF
DNA: TGTGCCAATGCCGGGAACGATCAGCCCCAGCATTTT

D: TRBD2
size: .
V: TRBV19
J: TRBJ2-7
CDR3: CASSSGGGYEQYF
DNA: TGTGCCAGTAGTTCGGGAGGGGGTTACGAGCAGTACTTC

D: .
size: .
V: TRBV25-1
J: TRBJ1-4
CDR3: CASSKGYRYLYF
DNA: TGTGCCAGCAGTAAAGGTTACAGATACTTATATTTT

D: .
size: .
V: TRBV27
J: TRBJ1-3
CDR3: CASSLSGRSGNTIYF
DNA: TGTGCCAGCAGTTTATCGGGGCGCTCTGGAAACACCATATATTTT

D: TRBD2
size: .
V: TRBV10-2
J: TRBJ2-1
CDR3: CASDAGGSNNEQFF
DNA: TGCGCCAGCGACGCGGGAGGGTCTAACAATGAGCAGTTCTTC

D: TRBD1
size: .
V: TRBV5-4
J: TRBJ2-5
CDR3: CASSAGQGRIETQYF
DNA: TGTGCCAGCAGCGCCGGACAGGGGCGCATAGAGACCCAGTACTTC

D: TRBD1
size: .
V: TRBV20-1
J: TRBJ1-4
CDR3: CSASARGQEKLFF
DNA: TGCAGTGCTAGTGCCAGGGGGCAAGAAAAACTGTTTTTT

D: .
size: .
V: TRBV21-1
J: TRBJ1-5
CDR3: CASSKGGTGDNQPQHF
DNA: TGTGCCAGCAGCAAAGGGGGGACAGGGGATAATCAGCCCCAGCATTTT

D: TRBD1
size: .
V: TRBV2
J: TRBJ1-1
CDR3: CASSEAREGAAFF
DNA: TGTGCCAGCAGTGAAGCGCGCGAGGGGGCGGCTTTCTTT

D: TRBD2
size: .
V: TRBV6-5
J: TRBJ2-7
CDR3: CASTSGGLYSYEQYF
DNA: TGTGCCAGCACGTCGGGAGGACTCTACTCCTACGAGCAGTACTTC

D: .
size: .
V: TRBV5-1
J: TRBJ2-7
CDR3: CASSFQGGRGYEQYF
DNA: TGCGCCAGCAGCTTTCAAGGGGGTAGGGGCTACGAGCAGTACTTC

D: TRBD2
size: .
V: TRBV24-1
J: TRBJ2-1
CDR3: CATSDPLAGLSYNEQFF
DNA: TGTGCCACCAGTGATCCCCTAGCGGGCCTCTCCTACAATGAGCAGTTCTTC

D: TRBD1
size: .
V: TRBV5-1
J: TRBJ2-5
CDR3: CASSLKGQGTGETQYF
DNA: TGCGCCAGCAGCTTGAAGGGACAGGGGACAGGGGAGACCCAGTACTTC

D: .
size: .
V: TRBV19
J: TRBJ1-4
CDR3: CASSPLTRPGGEKLFF
DNA: TGTGCCAGTAGTCCCTTAACGAGACCGGGGGGGGAAAAACTGTTTTTT

D: .
size: .
V: TRBV5-6
J: TRBJ2-2
CDR3: CASSLGGGTGELFF
DNA: TGTGCCAGCAGCTTGGGAGGGGGAACCGGGGAGCTGTTTTTT

D: .
size: .
V: TRBV24-1
J: TRBJ1-2
CDR3: CATSGQDGYTF
DNA: TGTGCCACCAGTGGGCAGGATGGCTACACCTTC

D: .
size: .
V: TRBV5-1
J: TRBJ1-1
CDR3: CASSTTGTNTEAFF
DNA: TGCGCCAGCAGCACCACAGGGACCAACACTGAAGCTTTCTTT

D: .
size: .
V: TRBV6-6
J: TRBJ2-7
CDR3: CASSTVTPEQYF
DNA: TGTGCCAGCAGCACGGTTACCCCGGAGCAGTACTTC

D: .
size: once
V: TRBV29-1
J: TRBJ2-5
CDR3: CSVAAGQQETQYF
DNA: TGCAGCGTTGCCGCAGGGCAACAAGAGACCCAGTACTTC

D: TRBD2
size: .
V: TRBV28
J: TRBJ2-5
CDR3: CASRVSSGGGAQYF
DNA: TGTGCCAGCAGGGTATCTAGCGGGGGTGGGGCCCAGTACTTC

D: TRBD2
size: .
V: TRBV10-2
J: TRBJ2-1
CDR3: CASRILAGPYNEQFF
DNA: TGCGCCAGCCGAATACTAGCGGGGCCCTACAATGAGCAGTTCTTC

D: TRBD1
size: .
V: TRBV6-5
J: TRBJ2-7
CDR3: CASSYSGQGAYEQYF
DNA: TGTGCCAGCAGTTACTCAGGACAGGGGGCTTACGAGCAGTACTTC